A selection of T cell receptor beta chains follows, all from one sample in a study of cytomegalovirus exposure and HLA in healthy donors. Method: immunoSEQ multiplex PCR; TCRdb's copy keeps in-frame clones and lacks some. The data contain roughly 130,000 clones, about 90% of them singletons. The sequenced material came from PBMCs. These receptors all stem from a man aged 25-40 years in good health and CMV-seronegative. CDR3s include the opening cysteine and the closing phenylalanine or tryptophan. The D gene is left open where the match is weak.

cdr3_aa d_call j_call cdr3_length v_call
CASSSPWLAGRGGDEQFF TRBD2 TRBJ2-1 18 TRBV7-9
CASSPTDTQYF . TRBJ2-3 11 TRBV7-2
CASSQDGQSYEQYF . TRBJ2-7 14 TRBV4-3
CASSPPSGGRNPYEQYF . TRBJ2-7 17 TRBV18
CASSVTDINQPQHF . TRBJ1-5 14 TRBV6-1
CSVLFISEAFF . TRBJ1-1 11 TRBV29-1
CASSNGKGANTEAFF TRBD1 TRBJ1-1 15 TRBV5-1
CASSQEAGGPSYEQYF TRBD2 TRBJ2-7 16 TRBV4-2
CASSLDSGDTQYF . TRBJ2-3 13 TRBV5-1
CASSQGVQETQYF . TRBJ2-5 13 TRBV4-2
CASSSTGGAGETQYF TRBD1 TRBJ2-5 15 TRBV25-1
CASSLSSGHTEAFF . TRBJ1-1 14 TRBV7-9
CASSFSTSGSEGSYNEQFF TRBD2 TRBJ2-1 19 TRBV2
CASSLGTSRNLRTYNEQFF TRBD2 TRBJ2-1 19 TRBV7-2
CASTALRGHYEQYF . TRBJ2-7 14 TRBV6-5
CASSRRVLPTEAFF . TRBJ1-1 14 TRBV5-4
CSERIAGAQETQYF TRBD2 TRBJ2-5 14 TRBV29-1
CASSLIPQQETQYF . TRBJ2-5 14 TRBV5-6
CASSLAVSPPTDTQYF . TRBJ2-3 16 TRBV5-4
CASRLTPGLENEQFF TRBD2 TRBJ2-1 15 TRBV28
CASSGMVGGNLNEQFF . TRBJ2-1 16 TRBV2
CAWSDSQPYEQYF . TRBJ2-7 13 TRBV30
CASSLQGASETQYF TRBD1 TRBJ2-5 14 TRBV5-5
CAVSRLAENTDTQYF TRBD2 TRBJ2-3 15 TRBV10-3
CAISESRLSGRARAETQYF TRBD2 TRBJ2-5 19 TRBV10-3
CASSQDWGTSHETQYF TRBD2 TRBJ2-5 16 TRBV4-3
CASSRGLDRETQYF . TRBJ2-5 14 TRBV7-9
CASSLGDRATEAFF TRBD1 TRBJ1-1 14 TRBV5-1
CAWTSGPYNEQFF TRBD2 TRBJ2-1 13 TRBV30
CASSKAGLGTDTQYF . TRBJ2-3 15 TRBV6-1
CASSTGQGDKNIQYF TRBD1 TRBJ2-4 15 TRBV5-1
CASSLGLAPYNEQFF . TRBJ2-1 15 TRBV7-2
CASSSAGVSYNEQFF TRBD2 TRBJ2-1 15 TRBV7-3
CSGGGTEAFF . TRBJ1-1 10 TRBV29-1
CASSYGTSTSWNEQFF . TRBJ2-1 16 TRBV6-5
CSVEGEAGSTDTQYF . TRBJ2-3 15 TRBV29-1
CASSFIGQSYEQYF . TRBJ2-7 14 TRBV5-1
CASSRRLEQETQYF . TRBJ2-5 14 TRBV5-1
CASSVYSGRGEETQYF TRBD2 TRBJ2-5 16 TRBV7-2
CAWSMGGRQPQHF . TRBJ1-5 13 TRBV30
CASRLGLINIQYF . TRBJ2-4 13 TRBV6-1
CASSEREAGDTQYF TRBD2 TRBJ2-3 14 TRBV10-1
CASSPLSGQGYGYTF . TRBJ1-2 15 TRBV18
CASSLGQGEDEQFF TRBD1 TRBJ2-1 14 TRBV7-9
CASSADRAEVDTQYF TRBD1 TRBJ2-3 15 TRBV25-1
CASSEGREGDEQFF . TRBJ2-1 14 TRBV6-4
CASSPGDRGYIQYF TRBD1 TRBJ2-4 14 TRBV10-2
CASSLGGVGRFEKLFF . TRBJ1-4 16 TRBV4-3
CASSQVRGGDTEYQYF . TRBJ2-7 16 TRBV14
CASRFKIVRGIRGYTF . TRBJ1-2 16 TRBV12-2
CASSPRLAGDNEQYF TRBD2 TRBJ2-7 15 TRBV18
CASSAGSGNTIYF . TRBJ1-3 13 TRBV7-2
CAWSRTAGNTIYF . TRBJ1-3 13 TRBV30
CASSPPSGGRGEQYF TRBD2 TRBJ2-7 15 TRBV27
CASSYSQALAKNIQYF . TRBJ2-4 16 TRBV6-5
CASSRIRELYNEQFF . TRBJ2-1 15 TRBV5-6
CASSSGVEPQHF . TRBJ1-5 12 TRBV7-9
CASSERTTNEKLFF . TRBJ1-4 14 TRBV2